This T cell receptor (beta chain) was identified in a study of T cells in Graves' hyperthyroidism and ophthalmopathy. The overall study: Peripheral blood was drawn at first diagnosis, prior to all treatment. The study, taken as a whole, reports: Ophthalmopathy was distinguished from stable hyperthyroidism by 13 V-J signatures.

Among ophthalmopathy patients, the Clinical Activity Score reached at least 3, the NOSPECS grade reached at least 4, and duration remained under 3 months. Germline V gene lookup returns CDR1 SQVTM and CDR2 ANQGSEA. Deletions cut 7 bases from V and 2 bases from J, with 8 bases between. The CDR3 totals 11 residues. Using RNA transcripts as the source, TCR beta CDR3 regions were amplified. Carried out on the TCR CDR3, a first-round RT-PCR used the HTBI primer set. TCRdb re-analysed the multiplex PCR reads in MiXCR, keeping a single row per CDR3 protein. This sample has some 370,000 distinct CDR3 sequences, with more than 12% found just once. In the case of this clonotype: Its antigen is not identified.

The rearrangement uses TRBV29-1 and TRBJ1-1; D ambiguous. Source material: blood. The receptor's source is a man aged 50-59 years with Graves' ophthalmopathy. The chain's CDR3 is CSGGVNTEAFF. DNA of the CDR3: TGCAGCGGGGGAGTCAACACTGAAGCTTTCTTT. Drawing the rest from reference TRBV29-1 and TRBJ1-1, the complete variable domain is SAVISQKPSRDICQRGTSLTIQCQVDSQVTMMFWYRQQPGQSLTLIATANQGSEATYESGFVIDKFPISRPNLTFSTLTVSNMSPEDSSIYLCSGGVNTEAFFGQGTRLTVV.